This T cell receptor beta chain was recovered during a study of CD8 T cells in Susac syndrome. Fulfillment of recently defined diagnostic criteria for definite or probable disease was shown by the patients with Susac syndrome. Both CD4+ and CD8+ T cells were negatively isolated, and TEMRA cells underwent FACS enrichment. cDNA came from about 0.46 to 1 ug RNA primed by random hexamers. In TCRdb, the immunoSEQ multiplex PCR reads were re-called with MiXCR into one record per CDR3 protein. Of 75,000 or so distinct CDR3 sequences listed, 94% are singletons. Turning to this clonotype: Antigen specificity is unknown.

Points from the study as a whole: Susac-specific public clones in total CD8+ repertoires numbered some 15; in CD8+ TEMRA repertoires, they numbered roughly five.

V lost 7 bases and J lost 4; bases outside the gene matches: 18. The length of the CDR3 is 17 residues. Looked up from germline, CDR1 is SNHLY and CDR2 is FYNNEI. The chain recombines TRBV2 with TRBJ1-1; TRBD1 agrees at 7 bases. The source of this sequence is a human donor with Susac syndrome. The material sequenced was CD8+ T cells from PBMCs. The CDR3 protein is CASTLPQGEDGGTEAFF. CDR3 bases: TGTGCCAGCACGCTGCCTCAGGGGGAGGATGGTGGCACTGAAGCTTTCTTT.